The present T cell receptor beta chain was sequenced within a study of blood T cell repertoires in COVID-19. Overall study: There were acute and convalescent COVID-19 samples, and they came from the United States, Italy and Spain. Sample material is recorded as cDNA or gDNA derived from T cells, B-cell-depleted T cells, or PBMCs.

In the original processing: Reference gene primer amplification yielded estimated nucleated cell counts. Using immunoSEQ multiplex PCR, the repertoire was profiled, and TCRdb retains in-frame clones only, with some absent. The DNA gave D and trimming, while V, J and clone size come from that table. The sample consists of some 300,000 clones, approximately 86% of them appearing once. Deletions cut 6 bases from V and 3 bases from J, with 8 bases between. The CDR3 is made up of 12 amino acids. Germline lookup yields CDR1 MDHEN and CDR2 SYDVKM. Seattle patients were enrolled while actively infected and followed longitudinally.

The sequenced material came from peripheral blood. This receptor was obtained from a woman aged 70-85 years with COVID-19, enrolled during active disease. The genes are TRBV28 and TRBJ1-2, with D possibly being TRBD1 (5 bases). DNA for the CDR3: TGTGCCAGCAGCCCGGGGGACTATGGCTACACCTTC. Protein product: CASSPGDYGYTF.